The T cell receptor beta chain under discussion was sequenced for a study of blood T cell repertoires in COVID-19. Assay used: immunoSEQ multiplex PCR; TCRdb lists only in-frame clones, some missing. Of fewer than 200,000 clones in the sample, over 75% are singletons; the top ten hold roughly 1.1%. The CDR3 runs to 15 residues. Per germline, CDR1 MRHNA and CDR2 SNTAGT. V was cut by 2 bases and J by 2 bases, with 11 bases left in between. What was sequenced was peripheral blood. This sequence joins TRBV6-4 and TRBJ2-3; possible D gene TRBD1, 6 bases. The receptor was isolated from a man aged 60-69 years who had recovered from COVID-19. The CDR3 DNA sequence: TGTGCCAGCAGTGACGGGGGCACACACACAGATACGCAGTATTTT. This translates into CASSDGGTHTDTQYF.